The 23 T cell receptor beta chains below were found in one sample sequenced in a study of blood T cells in healthy people across ages. A sample-barcoded 5' primer and a J-beta primer mix were used in a second PCR of roughly 6 to 11 cycles. TCRdb independently ran MiXCR on the 5' RACE reads; one entry per CDR3 protein. Among about 1.5 million distinct CDR3 sequences listed, 40% to 45% were seen once. The sample comprised blood. The receptors shown here come from a woman younger than 35 in good health.

The J gene is TRBJ1-2, the V gene TRBV2, with a tentative D call TRBD1 (6 bases). CDR1 and CDR2 from the germline V gene are SNHLY and FYNNEI. The length of the CDR3 is 14 residues. Trimming pared 3 bases from V and 1 base from J, leaving 9 bases between. The CDR3, as DNA: TGTGCCAGCAGTGAGTGGGACAATAACTATGGCTACACCTTC. The encoded protein is CASSEWDNNYGYTF.

This clonotype has just one count. The chain links TRBV21-1 to TRBJ1-1. TRBV21-1 is assigned pseudogene status. CDR3 length equals 14 residues. This CDR3 reads CASSNGPVRAEAFF. CDR3 sequence (DNA): TGTGCCAGCAGCAATGGGCCGGTCCGTGCTGAAGCTTTCTTT.

The rearrangement joins TRBV27 to TRBJ1-1; 10 nucleotides align to TRBD1. The germline V gene encodes CDR1 MNHEY and CDR2 SMNVEV (reference sequence). The V and J ends lost 4 bases and 2 bases, in that order; junction bases with no gene match: 4. The CDR3 is made up of 15 amino acids. CDR3 amino acids: CASSWDRGPNTEAFF. In DNA, the CDR3 is TGTGCCAGCAGTTGGGACAGGGGACCTAACACTGAAGCTTTCTTT.

CDR3 bases: TGTGCCAGCAGCTCACAAAAGGACAGGGGGAGATACAATGAGCAGTTCTTC. This gives the protein CASSSQKDRGRYNEQFF. The rearrangement links TRBV7-2 to TRBJ2-1; 10 bases are a match to TRBD1. The germline V gene has CDR1 SGHTA and CDR2 FQGNSA. V dropped 4 bases and J dropped 4; count of bases not matched to a gene: 10. The CDR3 has 17 residues.

CDR3 sequence: CASSSGSHEQFF. The CDR3 DNA reads TGTGCCAGCAGTAGTGGATCTCATGAGCAGTTCTTC. V usage is TRBV12-3 or TRBV12-4 and J usage is TRBJ2-1, with unresolved D. There are 12 residues in the CDR3. Trimming cost V 5 bases and J 8 bases, with 10 bases left between them.

This rearrangement joins TRBV7-9 to TRBJ2-3; unclear D gene. V was pared by 7 bases and J by 2 bases, with 13 bases between. Germline V gene data show CDR1 as SEHNR and CDR2 as FQNEAQ (reference sequence). The CDR3 length is 14 residues. DNA of the CDR3: TGTGCCAGCACCAGACGAGCAACCACAGATACGCAGTATTTT. Protein sequence: CASTRRATTDTQYF.

The J gene is TRBJ1-2, the V gene TRBV27; 10 positions agree with TRBD1. Trimming cost V 4 bases and J 4 bases; bases outside gene matches: 12. Germline loops: CDR1 MNHEY, CDR2 SMNVEV (reference sequence). The CDR3 contains 17 residues. This CDR3 reads CASSSFRQGARIYGYTF. The CDR3, as DNA: TGTGCCAGCAGTTCCTTTCGACAGGGGGCGAGAATCTATGGCTACACCTTC.

This clonotype came up a few times. The chain joins TRBV5-1 to TRBJ2-1; the D is unclear. Germline V gives CDR1 SGHRS, CDR2 YFSETQ. The CDR3 contains 15 residues. Trimming took off 1 base at V and 0 bases at J, with 8 bases between the two ends. CDR3 amino acids: CASSLQQNSYNEQFF. The DNA for the CDR3 is TGCGCCAGCAGCTTGCAGCAAAACTCCTACAATGAGCAGTTCTTC.

This clonotype was observed at least ten times. The chain links TRBV20-1 to TRBJ2-7, with D hard to call. The V gene's germline CDR1 is DFQATT and CDR2 SNEGSKA (reference sequence). The CDR3 contains 11 residues. V was cut by 3 bases and J by 3 bases, with 6 bases left in between. The CDR3 DNA reads as TGCAGTGCTAGTTGGGGCTACGAGCAGTACTTC. It is translated as CSASWGYEQYF.

This clonotype has a handful of counts. The chain joins TRBV27 to TRBJ1-5; D ambiguous. This CDR3 is 13 amino acids long. The germline V gene has CDR1 MNHEY and CDR2 SMNVEV (reference sequence). V dropped 4 bases and J dropped 7 bases, with 11 bases sitting between them. The CDR3 DNA reads TGTGCCAGCAGTTACGGGTCTCAGCAGCCCCAGCATTTT. This sequence encodes CASSYGSQQPQHF.

In its sample, this clonotype was seen a few times. The rearrangement links TRBV7-8 to TRBJ1-4, with D perhaps matching TRBD1 (5 bases). V was pared by 1 base and J by 8 bases, with 8 bases between. The CDR3 extends over 13 amino acids. CDR1 and CDR2 (germline): SGHVS, FQNEAQ. The CDR3 DNA sequence: TGTGCCAGCAGCTTAGATCGGGGGGAAAAACTGTTTTTT. Encoded protein: CASSLDRGEKLFF.

The chain joins TRBV5-1 to TRBJ2-3; D is unclear. Germline CDR1 and CDR2: SGHRS and YFSETQ. This CDR3 is built from 13 residues. Trimming left V 2 bases short and J 2 bases short, with 6 bases between. CDR3 coding DNA: TGCGCCAGCAGCTTACAGAACACAGATACGCAGTATTTT. The encoded protein is CASSLQNTDTQYF.

CDR3: CASIQGPPTEAFF. The CDR3 region has the DNA TGTGCCAGCATTCAGGGTCCCCCCACTGAAGCTTTCTTT. The chain has TRBV2 and TRBJ1-1; perhaps TRBD1 as D (5 bases). Trimming pared 7 bases from V and 4 bases from J, leaving 13 bases between. The germline gives CDR1 SNHLY, CDR2 FYNNEI. The CDR3 runs to 13 residues.

The V gene is TRBV7-2, the J gene TRBJ1-5; D perhaps matches TRBD1 (6 bases). This CDR3 contains 14 residues. The germline V gene encodes CDR1 SGHTA and CDR2 FQGNSA. V lost 5 bases and J 5 bases, leaving 13 bases between the germline ends. CDR3 nucleotides: TGTGCCAGCAGCCTATACGCAGGGGATCAGCCCCAGCATTTT. Protein product: CASSLYAGDQPQHF.

The gene calls are TRBV29-1 and TRBJ2-7; D gene unclear. Judging by the DNA end, TRBJ2-5 fits better; the J call may be wrong. This CDR3 has 11 amino acids. Germline assignment: CDR1 SQVTM and CDR2 ANQGSEA. The CDR3 nucleotides read TGCAGCGTTGAGGATGCTAGGACCCAGTACTTC. This encodes CSVEDARTQYF.

V gene TRBV7-9 combines with J gene TRBJ1-5, with 7 bases lining up with TRBD1. CDR1 and CDR2 from the germline V gene are SEHNR and FQNEAQ (reference sequence). Losses at the gene ends were 4 bases for V and 4 bases for J; bases not matched to a gene: 13. CDR3 length: 17 amino acids. This CDR3 reads CASSSVIPGQRNQPQHF. CDR3 in DNA: TGTGCCAGCAGCTCAGTTATACCGGGACAGAGGAATCAGCCCCAGCATTTT.

This chain joins TRBV30 and TRBJ1-2, with 7 bases lining up with TRBD1. The CDR3 is made up of 13 amino acids. CDR1 is GTSNPN, CDR2 SVGIG, per germline (reference sequence). The V segment lost 4 bases and the J segment 8 bases; nucleotides outside the gene matches: 10. CDR3 residues: CAWISHRGGGYTF. The CDR3 DNA follows: TGTGCCTGGATATCACACAGGGGTGGCGGCTACACCTTC.

The chain links TRBV13 to TRBJ2-1; D uncertain. Trimming removed 0 bases from V and 9 bases from J, with 9 bases in between. The CDR3 is 13 amino acids. Germline-derived CDR1 and CDR2 are PRHDT and FYEKMQ (reference sequence). The DNA of the CDR3 is TGTGCCAGCAGCTTAGGGGTGGATGGTGAGCAGTTCTTC. Translating gives CASSLGVDGEQFF. The full variable domain, with the rest looked up from reference TRBV13 and TRBJ2-1, is AAGVIQSPRHLIKEKRETATLKCYPIPRHDTVYWYQQGPGQDPQFLISFYEKMQSDKGSIPDRFSAQQFSDYHSELNMSSLELGDSALYFCASSLGVDGEQFFGPGTRLTVL.

The chain links TRBV5-6 to TRBJ2-5, with a tentative D call TRBD1 (6 bases). The V end lost 5 bases, the J end lost 11 bases, and 25 bases lay between the germline ends. This CDR3 region has 15 residues. The germline CDR1 and CDR2 sequences are SGHDT and YYEEEE. The CDR3 loop is CASRLQLGAGFEQYF. The CDR3 DNA sequence: TGTGCCAGCAGGTTACAGTTGGGGGCAGGTTTTGAGCAGTACTTC.

The genes are TRBV20-1 and TRBJ2-1; D is unclear. Trimming pared 7 bases from V and 0 bases from J, leaving 13 bases between. CDR3 size: 14 residues. In germline, CDR1 is DFQATT, CDR2 SNEGSKA (reference sequence). For the CDR3, the DNA is TGCAGTGAATCCGCGCCGAGCTCCTACAATGAGCAGTTCTTC. Protein product: CSESAPSSYNEQFF.

The chain uses TRBV4-2 and TRBJ1-1, with 9 positions matching TRBD1. CDR3 length: 15 residues. Unmatched junction bases numbered 5, after V lost 3 bases and J lost 3 bases. Germline loops: CDR1 LGHNA, CDR2 YNFKEQ. The CDR3 DNA reads as TGTGCCAGCAGCCACACAGGGGGCGCGGACACTGAAGCTTTCTTT. Amino acid sequence: CASSHTGGADTEAFF.

The table lists this clonotype with a few counts. This chain uses TRBV20-1 with TRBJ2-1; TRBD2 aligns across 7 bases. The V gene's germline CDR1 is DFQATT and CDR2 SNEGSKA (reference sequence). CDR3 length equals 12 residues. With 5 bases clipped from V and 6 bases from J, the junction kept 4 bases outside the gene matches. In DNA, the CDR3 is TGCAGTGCTGAGGGACTAACCAATGAGCAGTTCTTC. This sequence encodes CSAEGLTNEQFF.

This clonotype was counted between two and nine times. The chain recombines TRBV7-9 with TRBJ2-2; D remains ambiguous. In germline, CDR1 is SEHNR, CDR2 FQNEAQ (reference sequence). CDR3 length: 14 residues. Trimming took 5 bases from V and 3 from J, leaving 10 bases between them. The CDR3 bases are TGTGCCAGCAGCGGTAGTCTACACACCGGGGAGCTGTTTTTT. It specifies CASSGSLHTGELFF.